This T cell receptor (beta chain) was sequenced during a study of blood T cell repertoires in COVID-19 (dated by TCRdb to 2018 to 2020). Regarding the complete study: Samples covering the acute and convalescent phases of COVID-19 were provided by collaborators in the United States, Italy and Spain. Deeply sampled blood TCRbeta repertoires from subjects exposed to, actively infected with, or recovered from COVID-19 were included in the dataset. The material from the prospective study consisted of cDNA or gDNA derived from T cells, B-cell-depleted T cells, or PBMCs. Where available, HLA class I and class II types were taken from metadata supplied by the sample provider and were not determined by assay-based typing. The samples were drawn from two sources: the first 160 participants of the ongoing ImmuneRACE study, and fewer than 1,500 subjects contributed by 6 global collaborators. Sample metadata almost always included a de-identified subject ID, COVID-19 status, age in years and sex. The repertoires were made available in a free public database intended to serve as a resource for research on the immune response to SARS-CoV-2.

What the work shows at the level of the full study, not this receptor alone: The quantity of clinical and demographic metadata differed by source and by participant and was supplied without curation.

The immunoSEQ Assay, a bias-controlled multiplex PCR, was used to amplify TCRbeta CDR3 regions from genomic DNA. In the original analysis: The number of nucleated cells in each sample was estimated from the amplification of reference gene primers within the assay. To quantify the absolute abundance of each unique TCRbeta CDR3 rearrangement, sequence reads were collapsed and filtered. For each sample, productive Simpson clonality was calculated as the square root of Simpson's diversity index across productive rearrangements. In TCRdb, the immuneACCESS table is reduced to in-frame sequences with V and J assigned. These tables do not hold every clone; where another copy was compared, an unresolved V gene accounts for under half, and the others remain unexplained. The DNA was the basis for D and trimming; V, J and clone size are from that table. Within this sample are 65,000 to 70,000 clones, with around 92% of them counted one time only. The ten largest clones represent about 12% of the sample.

Of note for this clone: The clone's antigen remains unknown. The sample holds no much larger clone one base away, and base qualities are not on file.

Whole blood was collected in K2EDTA tubes by collaborating institutions according to the institutions' own protocols. For TCRbeta analysis, collaborators shipped samples as frozen whole blood, isolated PBMCs, or DNA extracted from either of those sample types. For CDR1 and CDR2, the germline V gene (reference sequence) lists LNHDA and SQIVND. V trim: 7 bases; J trim: 2 bases; unmatched bases: 6. The CDR3 contains 14 residues, cysteine and phenylalanine counted. The kept DNA is CDR3 alone, 42 bases in frame from the first base. Material: peripheral blood. The TCR comes from a human donor with active COVID-19. The donor label of this sample is uncertain. This sequence uses TRBV19 and TRBJ1-1, and 8 junctional nucleotides match TRBD1. The nucleotide sequence is TGTGCCAGTATTCCAGGGGGCATAAACACTGAAGCTTTCTTT. This codes for CASIPGGINTEAFF.